This TCR beta chain was found in a study of cytomegalovirus exposure and HLA in healthy donors. The primer mix had 60 Vbeta and 13 Jbeta primers. Only in-frame clones appear in the TCRdb table, and some are missing; sequencing was by immunoSEQ multiplex PCR. The table lists some 150,000 clones, 79% of them singletons. Points on this clone: The antigen is not known.

Overall study results and limits: The authors later linked a missense DCLRE1C variant to TCR beta V- and J-gene trimming.

Germline loops: CDR1 SEHNR, CDR2 FQNEAQ (reference sequence). With 8 bases removed from V and 6 bases from J, the gap between germline ends came to 16 bases. The CDR3 contains 13 residues. J is TRBJ1-1 and V is TRBV7-9; possible D gene TRBD1, 6 bases. Sequencing was performed on PBMCs. This clonotype originated in a man between 40 and 49 years old in good health and CMV-seronegative. DNA for the CDR3: TGTGCCAGCGCGAGGGGGGGGCAGTCTGAAGCTTTCTTT. Translating it yields CASARGGQSEAFF.